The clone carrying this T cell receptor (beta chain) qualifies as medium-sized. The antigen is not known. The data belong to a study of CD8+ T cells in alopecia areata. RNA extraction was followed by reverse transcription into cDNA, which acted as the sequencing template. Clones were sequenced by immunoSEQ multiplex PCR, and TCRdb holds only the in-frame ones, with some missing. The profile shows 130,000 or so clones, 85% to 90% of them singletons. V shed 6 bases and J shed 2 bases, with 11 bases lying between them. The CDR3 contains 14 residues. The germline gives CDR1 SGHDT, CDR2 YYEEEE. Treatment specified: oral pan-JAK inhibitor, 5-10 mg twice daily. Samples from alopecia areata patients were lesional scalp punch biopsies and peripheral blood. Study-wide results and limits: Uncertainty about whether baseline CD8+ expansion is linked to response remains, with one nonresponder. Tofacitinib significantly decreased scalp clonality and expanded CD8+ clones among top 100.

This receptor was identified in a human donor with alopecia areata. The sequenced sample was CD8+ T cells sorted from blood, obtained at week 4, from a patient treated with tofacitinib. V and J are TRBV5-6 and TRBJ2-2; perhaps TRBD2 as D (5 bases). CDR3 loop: CASTTGVNTGELFF. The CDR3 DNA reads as TGTGCCAGCACAACCGGGGTAAACACCGGGGAGCTGTTTTTT. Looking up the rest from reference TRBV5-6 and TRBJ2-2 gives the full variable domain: DAGVTQSPTHLIKTRGQQVTLRCSPKSGHDTVSWYQQALGQGPQFIFQYYEEEERQRGNFPDRFSGHQFPNYSSELNVNALLLGDSALYLCASTTGVNTGELFFGEGSRLTVL.